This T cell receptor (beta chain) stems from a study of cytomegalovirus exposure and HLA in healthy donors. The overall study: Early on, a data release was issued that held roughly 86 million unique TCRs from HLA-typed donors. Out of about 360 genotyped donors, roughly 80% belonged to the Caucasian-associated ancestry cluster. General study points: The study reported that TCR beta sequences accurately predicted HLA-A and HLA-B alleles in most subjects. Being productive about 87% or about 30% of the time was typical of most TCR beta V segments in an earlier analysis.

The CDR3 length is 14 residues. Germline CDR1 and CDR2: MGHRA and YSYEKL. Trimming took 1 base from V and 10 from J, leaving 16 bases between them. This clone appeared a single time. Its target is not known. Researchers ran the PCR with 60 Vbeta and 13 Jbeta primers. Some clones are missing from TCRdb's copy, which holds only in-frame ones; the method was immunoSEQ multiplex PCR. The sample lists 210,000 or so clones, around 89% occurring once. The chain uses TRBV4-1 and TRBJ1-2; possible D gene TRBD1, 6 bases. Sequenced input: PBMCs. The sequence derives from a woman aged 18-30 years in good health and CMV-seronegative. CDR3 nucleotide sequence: TGCGCCAGCAGCCAAGGGACAGCTACCCCCGCCTACACCTTC. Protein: CASSQGTATPAYTF.